The source of this TCR beta chain is a study of T cells in localized non-small cell lung cancer. Researchers cut adjacent lung at least 2 cm from the tumor margin, and it showed no atypia. Germline CDR1 reads SQVTM; CDR2 reads ANQGSEA. Trimming removed 7 bases at V and 4 bases at J, with 16 bases between. The CDR3 covers 13 residues. Profiled with immunoSEQ multiplex PCR; TCRdb holds only in-frame clones, not every one. The repertoire holds about 1,400 clones, 15% to 20% seen once, with 10% to 15% in the top ten. The receptor was derived from a female donor of 60 years or more with stage II lung adenocarcinoma. The chain employs TRBV29-1 and TRBJ1-1, with D unclear. This specimen was normal lung tissue next to the tumor, taken before any cancer treatment. CDR3 DNA sequence: TGCAGCGCCAGAGACCGGGGTGGCACTGAAGCTTTCTTT. Its translation: CSARDRGGTEAFF.